The 4 T cell receptor beta chains listed next were all sequenced from one sample in a study of shared clonotypes between healthy human individuals. Clones were read by immunoSEQ multiplex PCR, and TCRdb kept only the in-frame ones, dropping some. The sample lists roughly 1,000,000 clones; about four fifths were seen once. The sample taken for sequencing was memory CD4+ T cells from PBMCs. Subset denoted: CD45RA-negative fraction. The receptors were sampled from a man between 18 and 29 years old in good health. Some clones in this sample may be carry-over from other donors' samples.

This chain joins TRBV13 and TRBJ2-1; 7 positions agree with TRBD2. The germline CDR1 and CDR2 sequences are PRHDT and FYEKMQ (reference sequence). V was clipped by 3 bases and J by 1 base; unmatched bases: 6. This CDR3 comprises 16 residues. This CDR3 reads CASSLFASGSYNEQFF. CDR3 nucleotides: TGTGCCAGCAGCTTGTTCGCTAGCGGATCCTACAATGAGCAGTTCTTC.

V and J are TRBV5-1 and TRBJ1-4, with D perhaps TRBD1 (6 bases). This CDR3 has 15 residues. CDR1 and CDR2 (germline): SGHRS, YFSETQ. V was pared by 0 bases and J by 5 bases, with 11 bases between. CDR3: CASSLDRVYNEKLFF. For the CDR3, the DNA is TGCGCCAGCAGCTTGGACAGGGTATACAATGAAAAACTGTTTTTT.

This chain joins TRBV7-8 and TRBJ1-1; D is uncertain. Germline V gene sequence: CDR1 SGHVS, CDR2 FQNEAQ. Trimming pared 4 bases from V and 5 bases from J, leaving 14 bases between. CDR3 length equals 14 residues. The CDR3 here is CASSSSSVRTEAFF. The CDR3 DNA reads as TGTGCCAGCAGCTCGAGCTCTGTGCGGACTGAAGCTTTCTTT.

The chain couples TRBV7-9 to TRBJ1-4; D is uncertain. The CDR3 is 13 amino acids. Trimming took off 4 bases at V and 7 bases at J, with 10 bases between the two ends. The germline V gene encodes CDR1 SEHNR and CDR2 FQNEAQ (reference sequence). The CDR3 sequence: CASSSGFIEKLFF. CDR3 bases: TGTGCCAGCAGCTCAGGATTCATTGAAAAACTGTTTTTT.